The 2 T cell receptor beta chains given below trace back to one sample, sequenced in a study of blood T cell repertoires in COVID-19. Sequenced by immunoSEQ multiplex PCR; TCRdb stores in-frame clones only, minus some. There are some 150,000 clones in the sample; around nine tenths occur only once, and more than 4% lies in the top ten. Sequenced input: peripheral blood. These receptors all stem from a woman aged 40 to 50 with acute or convalescent COVID-19.

This sequence joins TRBV5-1 and TRBJ2-1; 8 nucleotides match TRBD2. V lost 3 bases and J lost 10; bases outside the gene matches: 9. CDR1 SGHRS and CDR2 YFSETQ come from the germline V gene. There are 14 residues in the CDR3. The chain's CDR3 is CASSSRAGVREQFF. CDR3 DNA: TGCGCCAGCAGCTCGAGAGCGGGAGTGAGGGAGCAGTTCTTC.

This clone has just one count. The chain is built from TRBV3-1 (or the pseudogene TRBV3-2) and TRBJ2-4; 14 bases map to TRBD2. This CDR3 is built from 22 residues. CDR1 and CDR2 (germline): LGHDT, YNNKEL (reference sequence). J lost 2 bases, V lost 2 bases, and 17 bases had no gene match. The CDR3 loop reads CASSQKRFPTSGGALPKNIQYF. In nucleotides, the CDR3 is TGTGCCAGCAGCCAAAAGCGTTTCCCGACTAGCGGGGGGGCCCTTCCCAAAAACATTCAGTACTTC.